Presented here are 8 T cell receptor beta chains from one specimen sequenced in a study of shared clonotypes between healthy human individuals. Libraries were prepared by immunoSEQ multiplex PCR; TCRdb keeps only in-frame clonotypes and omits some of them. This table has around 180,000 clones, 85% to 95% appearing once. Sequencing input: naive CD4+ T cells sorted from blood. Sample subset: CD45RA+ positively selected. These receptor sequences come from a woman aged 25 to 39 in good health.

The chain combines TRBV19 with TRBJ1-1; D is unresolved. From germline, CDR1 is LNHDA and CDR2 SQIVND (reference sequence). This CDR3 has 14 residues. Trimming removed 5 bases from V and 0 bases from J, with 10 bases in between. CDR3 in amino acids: CASSETPMNTEAFF. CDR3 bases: TGTGCCAGTAGTGAGACACCTATGAACACTGAAGCTTTCTTT.

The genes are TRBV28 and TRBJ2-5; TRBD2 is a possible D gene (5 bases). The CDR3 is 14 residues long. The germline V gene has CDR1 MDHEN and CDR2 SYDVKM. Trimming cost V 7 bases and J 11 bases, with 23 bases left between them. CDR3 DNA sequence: TGTGCCAGCACCTTCCGGGGTATTTGGTTTGAGCAGTACTTC. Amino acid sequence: CASTFRGIWFEQYF.

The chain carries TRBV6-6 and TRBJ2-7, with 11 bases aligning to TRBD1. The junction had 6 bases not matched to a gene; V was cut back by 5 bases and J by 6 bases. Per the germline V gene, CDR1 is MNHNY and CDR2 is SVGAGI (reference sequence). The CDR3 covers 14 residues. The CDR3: CASSGQGAFGEQYF. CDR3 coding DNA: TGTGCCAGCAGTGGACAGGGGGCGTTTGGCGAGCAGTACTTC.

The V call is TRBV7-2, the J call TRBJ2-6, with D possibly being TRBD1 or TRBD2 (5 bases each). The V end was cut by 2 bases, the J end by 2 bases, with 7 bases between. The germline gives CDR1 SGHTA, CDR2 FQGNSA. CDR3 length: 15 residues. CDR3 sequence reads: CASSLQGPGANVLTF. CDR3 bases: TGTGCCAGCAGCTTACAGGGACCTGGGGCCAACGTCCTGACTTTC.

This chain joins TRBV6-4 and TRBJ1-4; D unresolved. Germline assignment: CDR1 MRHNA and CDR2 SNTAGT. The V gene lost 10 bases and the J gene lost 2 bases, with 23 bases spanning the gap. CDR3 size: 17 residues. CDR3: CATRLVRRYSTNEKLFF. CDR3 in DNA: TGTGCCACCCGCTTGGTCCGGAGGTATTCCACTAATGAAAAACTGTTTTTT.

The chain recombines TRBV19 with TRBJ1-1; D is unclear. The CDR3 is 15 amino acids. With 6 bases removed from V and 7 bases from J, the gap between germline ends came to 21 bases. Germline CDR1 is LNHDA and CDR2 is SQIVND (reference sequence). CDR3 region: CASSHPAPRRLEAFF. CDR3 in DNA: TGTGCCAGTAGCCACCCGGCCCCTAGACGGCTTGAAGCTTTCTTT.

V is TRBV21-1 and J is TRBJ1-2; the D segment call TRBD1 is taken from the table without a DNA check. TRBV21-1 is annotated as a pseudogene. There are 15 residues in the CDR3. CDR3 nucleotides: TGTGCCAGCAGCAACGAAACACCCAAAATCTATGGCTACACCTTC. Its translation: CASSNETPKIYGYTF.

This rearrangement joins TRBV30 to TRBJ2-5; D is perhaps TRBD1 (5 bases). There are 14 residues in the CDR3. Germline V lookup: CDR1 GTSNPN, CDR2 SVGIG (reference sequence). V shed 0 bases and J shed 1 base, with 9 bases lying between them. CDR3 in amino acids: CAWSVGHLQETQYF. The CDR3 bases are TGTGCCTGGAGTGTCGGACATCTCCAAGAGACCCAGTACTTC. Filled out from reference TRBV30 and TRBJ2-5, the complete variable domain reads SQTIHQWPATLVQPVGSPLSLECTVEGTSNPNLYWYRQAAGRGLQLLFYSVGIGQISSEVPQNLSASRPQDRQFILSSKKLLLSDSGFYLCAWSVGHLQETQYFGPGTRLLVL.